Below are 22 T cell receptor beta chains sequenced from a single sample in a study of regulatory T cells in long-lasting Graves disease. The time point: persistent/refractory GD, antithyroid drugs over 5 years with positive TRAb. Extracted RNA from PBMCs served as the source of the TCR library. In building TCR beta libraries, iRepertoire HTBI primers were used together with Arm-PCR of CDR3 regions. One entry per CDR3 protein results from TCRdb running MiXCR on the multiplex PCR reads. The sample contains 650,000 to 850,000 distinct CDR3 sequences, approximately 31% of which appear only once. The material was peripheral blood mononuclear cells (PBMCs), obtained when the disease was refractory, from a patient treated with antithyroid drugs. Receptors originate from a female donor with Graves disease.

This clonotype was detected only a few times. The chain links TRBV20-1 to TRBJ2-7; D call uncertain. Germline CDR1 is DFQATT and CDR2 is SNEGSKA (reference sequence). The CDR3 runs 13 residues. The V end was cut by 0 bases, the J end by 7 bases, with 13 bases between. CDR3 nucleotides: TGCAGTGCTAGAGATATGGCTCAAGGTGAGCAGTACTTC. It codes for CSARDMAQGEQYF.

This chain joins TRBV27 and TRBJ1-2, with 8 positions matching TRBD1. CDR1 MNHEY and CDR2 SMNVEV come from the germline V gene (reference sequence). This CDR3 is built from 14 residues. V gave up 7 bases and J gave up 5 bases; unmatched junction bases: 9. CDR3 loop: CASKPGQAHYGYTF. DNA for the CDR3: TGTGCCAGCAAGCCGGGACAGGCTCATTATGGCTACACCTTC.

This clonotype has ten or more counts. V gene TRBV7-3 combines with J gene TRBJ1-1; D remains ambiguous. Deletions cut 5 bases from V and 0 bases from J, with 7 bases between. The CDR3 consists of 13 residues. Germline CDR1 is SGHTA and CDR2 is FQGTGA. The CDR3 nucleotides are TGTGCCAGCAGCCGGACGGTGAACACTGAAGCTTTCTTT. Protein product: CASSRTVNTEAFF.

This chain uses TRBV28 with TRBJ2-7; the match to TRBD2 covers 12 bases. The germline gives CDR1 MDHEN, CDR2 SYDVKM. CDR3 size: 19 residues. V was clipped by 3 bases and J by 2 bases; unmatched bases: 14. The CDR3 sequence is CASSFDPVLAGGFTYEQYF. In DNA form, the CDR3 reads TGTGCCAGCAGTTTCGATCCCGTACTAGCGGGAGGCTTCACCTACGAGCAGTACTTC.

In the case of this clonotype: Just one base apart from a much larger clone, this may be a read error. The V gene is TRBV28, the J gene TRBJ2-5, with 7 bases aligning to TRBD2. CDR1 and CDR2 (germline): MDHEN, SYDVKM. This CDR3 has 16 amino acids. CDR3 protein: CASSLFASGPQEAQYF. The DNA for the CDR3 is TGTGCCAGCAGTTTATTCGCTAGCGGTCCACAAGAGGCCCAGTACTTC.

This clonotype has a handful of counts. The gene calls are TRBV6-4 and TRBJ1-1; D is unclear. Trimming cost V 2 bases and J 3 bases, with 7 bases left between them. This CDR3 has 13 residues. Germline CDR1 MRHNA, CDR2 SNTAGT. This chain's CDR3 is CASSDNSHTEAFF. The CDR3 bases are TGTGCCAGCAGTGACAACAGTCACACTGAAGCTTTCTTT.

This sequence joins TRBV30 and TRBJ1-2; the D is unclear. Trimming removed 2 bases from V and 0 bases from J, with 13 bases in between. This CDR3 comprises 15 residues. CDR1 GTSNPN and CDR2 SVGIG come from the germline V gene (reference sequence). CDR3 residues: CAWSPPRHTNYGYTF. CDR3 bases: TGTGCCTGGAGTCCCCCCCGACACACTAACTATGGCTACACCTTC.

The chain recombines TRBV20-1 with TRBJ2-1; 9 nucleotides align to TRBD2. Per the germline V gene, CDR1 is DFQATT and CDR2 is SNEGSKA (reference sequence). Trimming at V came to 0 bases and at J to 4 bases, leaving 7 bases not matched to a gene. This CDR3 spans 16 amino acids. In DNA, the CDR3 is TGCAGTGCTAGAGATCGACTAGCGGCAACATACAATGAGCAGTTCTTC. Protein sequence: CSARDRLAATYNEQFF.

This clonotype was recorded at least ten times. This chain uses TRBV28 with TRBJ1-2; D is undetermined. V was clipped by 6 bases and J by 4 bases, with 18 bases between them. Germline CDR1 is MDHEN and CDR2 is SYDVKM. This CDR3 is 15 amino acids long. The CDR3 is CASSRSNRGSYGYTF. CDR3 bases: TGTGCCAGCAGCCGAAGTAACCGAGGGTCCTATGGCTACACCTTC.

The V call is TRBV6-5, the J call TRBJ1-1; D ambiguous. Deletions cut 1 base from V and 8 bases from J, with 17 bases between. The germline gives CDR1 MNHEY, CDR2 SVGAGI. The CDR3 spans 15 residues. DNA of the CDR3: TGTGCCAGCAGTTACTTTAACATCCTCCCAGTGGAAGCTTTCTTT. Encoded protein: CASSYFNILPVEAFF.

This clonotype appeared a few times. This chain connects TRBV29-1 to TRBJ1-2; the D gene is possibly TRBD1 (6 bases). Germline-derived CDR1 and CDR2 are SQVTM and ANQGSEA. The CDR3 loop spans 13 amino acids. The V end was cut by 8 bases, the J end by 1 base, with 14 bases between. The CDR3 DNA is TGCAGCTCGTCGACAGGAGATAACTATGGCTACACCTTC. Translating it yields CSSSTGDNYGYTF.

This chain connects TRBV2 to TRBJ2-5, with TRBD2 matching 11 bases. CDR1 is SNHLY, CDR2 FYNNEI, per germline. The ends lost 5 bases at V and 5 bases at J; junction bases unmatched: 16. The length of the CDR3 is 18 residues. The CDR3 protein is CASSYEGLAAPGGETQYF. As DNA, the CDR3 is TGTGCCAGCAGTTACGAGGGACTAGCGGCACCCGGGGGGGAGACCCAGTACTTC.

The rearrangement uses TRBV10-3 and TRBJ2-7, with D possibly TRBD1 on 5 matching bases. Germline CDR1 ENHRY, CDR2 SYGVKD. This CDR3 has 12 amino acids. V lost 5 bases, J lost 3 bases, and 8 bases lay in between. CDR3 DNA: TGTGCCATCAGTAGGACAAACTACGAGCAGTACTTC. It yields the protein CAISRTNYEQYF.

The chain couples TRBV27 to TRBJ2-7, with 11 positions matching TRBD1. This CDR3 spans 17 amino acids. Germline V CDR1 and CDR2: MNHEY, SMNVEV (reference sequence). J lost 1 base, V lost 5 bases, and 10 bases had no gene match. The CDR3 DNA reads TGTGCCAGCAGTAATCCCGGGACAGGGGGTATATCCTACGAGCAGTACTTC. Its translation: CASSNPGTGGISYEQYF.

A word on this clonotype: This may stem from a read error, because a much larger clone lies one nucleotide away. This chain joins TRBV7-3 and TRBJ1-5; TRBD1 matches at 12 bases. The germline V gene encodes CDR1 SGHTA and CDR2 FQGTGA. The CDR3 length is 14 residues. The trim removed 5 bases at V and 5 bases at J, leaving 1 base unmatched. This CDR3 reads CASSGTGGDQPQHF. In nucleotides, the CDR3 is TGTGCCAGCAGCGGGACAGGGGGCGATCAGCCCCAGCATTTT. Full variable domain (outside the CDR3, taken from reference TRBV7-3 and TRBJ1-5): GAGVSQTPSNKVTEKGKYVELRCDPISGHTALYWYRQSLGQGPEFLIYFQGTGAADDSGLPNDRFFAVRPEGSVSTLKIQRTERGDSAVYLCASSGTGGDQPQHFGDGTRLSIL.

In regard to this clonotype: The conserved phenylalanine or tryptophan normally closing the CDR3 is absent here, so this likely arose from a read error. The chain uses TRBV7-3 and TRBJ1-2; 9 bases align to TRBD1. J lost 5 bases, V lost 5 bases, and 9 bases had no gene match. This CDR3 is 15 amino acids long. Per the germline V gene, CDR1 is SGHTA and CDR2 is FQGTGA. CDR3 coding DNA: TGTGCCAGCAGCGAAACCGGGACAGGGTTGTATGGCTACACCCTC. As protein: CASSETGTGLYGYTL.

The chain has TRBV10-2 and TRBJ1-1; 9 nucleotides agree with TRBD1. This CDR3 has 17 amino acids. The ends lost 0 bases at V and 0 bases at J; junction bases unmatched: 5. Germline V gene lookup returns CDR1 WSHSY and CDR2 SAAADI. As DNA, the CDR3 is TGCGCCAGCAGTGAGTCGGGGGGGACAGGGATGAACACTGAAGCTTTCTTT. It translates to CASSESGGTGMNTEAFF.

The gene calls are TRBV29-1 and TRBJ1-1, with D possibly TRBD1 on 6 matching bases. The germline V gene has CDR1 SQVTM and CDR2 ANQGSEA. V dropped 1 base and J dropped 8 bases, with 17 bases sitting between them. The CDR3 has 14 amino acids. The CDR3 spells CSVEGGGAYDEAFF. The CDR3 nucleotides read TGCAGCGTTGAAGGGGGGGGGGCTTATGACGAAGCTTTCTTT.

This clonotype has just one count. The rearrangement joins TRBV5-1 to TRBJ2-7; D ambiguous. V lost 5 bases, J lost 6 bases, and 15 bases lay in between. CDR1 is SGHRS and CDR2 is YFSETQ in the germline V gene. The CDR3 is made up of 13 amino acids. For the CDR3, the DNA is TGCGCCAGCAGATTCCCTAGGGTGGGCGAGCAGTACTTC. This sequence encodes CASRFPRVGEQYF.

This clonotype came up a few times. The rearrangement joins TRBV4-2 to TRBJ2-6; no clear D. This CDR3 comprises 16 residues. Between the trimmed V and J ends, which lost 0 bases and 2 bases, there was a span of 8 bases. The germline V gene encodes CDR1 LGHNA and CDR2 YNFKEQ. The CDR3 here is CASSQEGGTGANVLTF. In DNA form, the CDR3 reads TGTGCCAGCAGCCAAGAAGGCGGAACTGGGGCCAACGTCCTGACTTTC.

The CDR3 sequence: CASGLTALPNTEAFF. The CDR3 bases are TGCGCCAGCGGCCTCACGGCCCTTCCGAACACTGAAGCTTTCTTT. This chain links TRBV5-1 with TRBJ1-1; D is unresolved. The CDR3 covers 15 residues. Germline V gene sequence: CDR1 SGHRS, CDR2 YFSETQ. V was clipped by 7 bases and J by 1 base, with 17 bases between them.

This clonotype was observed a few times. The J gene is TRBJ1-5, the V gene TRBV12-3 or TRBV12-4; possibly TRBD1 for D (5 bases). The V gene lost 6 bases and the J gene lost 5 bases, with 17 bases spanning the gap. CDR3 length: 15 residues. The CDR3 reads CASRPNQGQDQPQHF. CDR3 nucleotides: TGTGCCAGCAGGCCTAATCAGGGTCAGGATCAGCCCCAGCATTTT.